This TCR beta chain was identified during a study of blood T cell repertoires in COVID-19. Background on the study: Acute-phase and convalescent COVID-19 samples originated in the United States, Italy and Spain. T cells, B-cell-depleted T cells, or PBMCs supplied cDNA or gDNA.

Under the authors' procedure: Reference gene primer amplification gave nucleated cell count estimates. Sequencing used immunoSEQ multiplex PCR; TCRdb keeps in-frame clones, though not all of them. V, J and clone size reflect that table, while D and trimming were determined from the DNA. The sample yields about 50,000 clones, 90% seen once. Germline V lookup: CDR1 MNHNY, CDR2 SVGAGI (reference sequence). The CDR3 length is 13 residues. Trimming removed 6 bases at V and 3 bases at J, with 12 bases between. This TCR was recovered from a human donor in a cohort sampled during active COVID-19. Sequenced input: peripheral blood. The rearrangement joins TRBV6-6 to TRBJ2-7; D is perhaps TRBD1 (5 bases). In nucleotides, the CDR3 is TGTGCCAGCAGGTACGGAGACAGCTACGAGCAGTACTTC. Its translation: CASRYGDSYEQYF.